This T cell receptor (beta chain) emerged from a study of cytomegalovirus exposure and HLA in healthy donors (dated by TCRdb to between 2016 and 2019). In the study overall: An earlier analysis of some 550 of the donors reported approximately 300 Gb of sequence data and around 120 million unique TCR beta sequences from about 200 million T cells. An early release covering roughly 580 HLA-typed donors comprised roughly 300 gigabases of sequencing data and approximately 85 million unique TCR sequences. The genetic ancestry cluster associated with self-reported Caucasian donors included 81% of the roughly 400 genotyped donors. The study aimed to test whether signatures of past pathogen exposure could be identified by cataloging public T cell receptors. Using immunosequencing, the study profiled T cell repertoires from 550 to 750 subjects and related those repertoires to cytomegalovirus serostatus. Along with the approximately 700-subject first cohort, a separate validation cohort of over 90 different subjects was used. The study combined high-throughput TCR immunosequencing, statistical association of individual TCRs with disease status, and machine learning to predict cytomegalovirus infection status. In a later analysis, previously published TCR beta repertoires from 500 to 750 donors were re-analyzed and high-resolution HLA genotyping was added so that TCR occurrence patterns could be studied. Rather than using new phenotypic data, the later analysis identified candidate immune exposures from TCR beta sequences and from how often those sequences occurred across donors. To decide whether each TCR beta V gene segment behaved as functional or pseudogenic, an earlier analysis of 587 of the donors relied on high-throughput TCR beta sequencing. Donor age, sex, ethnicity and CMV serostatus were compiled alongside the repertoire data. A later genetic analysis used genome-wide SNP genotypes for about 60% of the roughly 700 donors, treating that subset as a discovery cohort. All discovery cohort repertoires had been generated using a single sequencing platform. HLA typing covered class I and class II loci at four-digit resolution. The number of donors typed differed by locus, with 629-630 for A, B, C, DRB1 and DQB1, 522 for DQA1, 600 to 610 for DPA1, and about 450 for DPB1. Because of strong linkage in the cohort, roughly five DR-DQ haplotypes were treated as single units for association and clustering. On average, approximately 250,000 unique TCR beta nucleotide sequences were sequenced per donor among several hundred genotyped donors of the cohort, with 15% to 20% of those sequences being non-productive.

Receptor amplification or capture employed the immunoSEQ multiplex PCR assay. A mixture of 60 forward primers for TCR Vbeta segments and 13 reverse primers for TCR Jbeta segments was used in the multiplex PCR. The CDR3 region of rearranged TCR beta genes was amplified from genomic DNA with a multiplex PCR assay. On the Illumina HiSeq System, the amplified TCR beta libraries were sequenced as 87-base-pair reads. The authors processed their data as follows. In a later analysis, some 80 million unique TCR beta chains were counted across the 500 to 700 repertoires, and about 9.9 million of these chains were shared by at least two donors. Raw reads were error-corrected and collapsed into unique sequences by a nearest-neighbor algorithm in which closely related sequences were merged to remove PCR and sequencing errors. To assign V, D and J gene segments, CDR3 sequences were aligned to IMGT reference sequences. Each retained sequence needed at least a six-nucleotide match to both a V gene segment and a J gene segment. Rearrangements were classified as productive when the CDR3 lacked stop codons and remained in frame with V and J, and all other rearrangements were classified as non-productive. CDR3 was defined according to IMGT convention as the region running from the second conserved V-encoded cysteine to the conserved J-encoded phenylalanine. The earlier analysis of 450 to 750 of the donors excluded any sequence lacking an unambiguous match to a single V gene segment. An earlier analysis of 587 of the donors called V segments functional above 56.7% productive rearrangements and segregating when the between-donor standard deviation exceeded 5%. To diagnose cytomegalovirus status from the catalog of TCR beta chain sequences, a statistical classification framework was built. A later analysis assigned V and J genes by comparing TCR nucleotide sequences with IMGT/GENE-DB human TR gene sequences. Using the TCRdist pipeline, a later analysis assigned CDR3 sequences along with most-parsimonious VDJ recombination scenarios. In a later analysis, each TCR beta chain was defined by its CDR3 amino acid sequence together with its V-gene family, and reads without a unique V-gene family were excluded. A later analysis removed 592 highly shared, low-generation-probability nucleotide sequences to deal with suspected cross-contamination and a sequencing artifact. In a later analysis, a clonal expansion index was calculated for each public chain from normalized within-repertoire ranks of inferred template counts. A later analysis computed generation probabilities with a VDJ recombination model fitted to out-of-frame rearrangements, and checked the results against IGoR. A later analysis scored TCR-TCR, TCR-HLA and TCR-CMV co-occurrence with hypergeometric tests, applying a repertoire-size bias correction to TCR pairs. False discovery rates were estimated in a later analysis by permuting HLA or CMV assignments 20 times. In a later analysis, co-occurring TCRs were grouped using DBSCAN, and TCRdist sequence similarity was added for clustering within HLA-allele-positive subsets. For co-occurrence clustering, repertoires with fewer than 30,000 or more than 120,000 public chains were excluded, along with several repertoires with anomalous nucleotide sharing. TCRdb retrieved this table from immuneACCESS and kept in-frame rearrangements only. Not all clones are present; in checked studies, unresolved V genes account for under half, and no reason is known for the remainder. Clonal size and the V and J genes are those of that table, whereas D and trimming came from the DNA. For this sample the table gives 200,000 to 250,000 clones, of which almost 80% were detected only once. Of the sample, around 2% is held by the ten largest clones.

The cohort consisted of 670 or so healthy bone marrow donors. At the time of sampling, all cohort members were nominally healthy, though unrecorded immune exposures were likely present. The donor was CMV seronegative and belonged to the group of approximately 320 seronegative cohort members. Each donor provided a peripheral blood sample, and peripheral blood mononuclear cells were used for TCR beta sequencing. Genomic DNA was extracted from the blood cell samples with the Qiagen DNeasy Blood Extraction Kit. Points on this clone: It has no known antigen specificity. Base-call qualities are not available, and no considerably larger clone is one nucleotide away.

Findings and caveats that apply to the study as a whole: The cohort was sequenced for TCR beta chains only, and without alpha or paired-chain data the features that could be detected were limited. In a later analysis, HLA-associated TCR beta chains were found to be more clonally expanded and to have lower generation probabilities than equally common non-associated chains. When HLA alleles, especially DR and DQ, strongly co-occurred, attributing TCR associations to individual alleles was difficult. Sequencing depth was assumed to be roughly uniform across donors in the presence/absence analyses, though that assumption may not hold. Some IMGT-functional V segments, including TRBV6-2 and TRBV6-3, could not be told apart with the 87-base-pair reads, so those segments were excluded. A further reported finding was that TCR beta sequences accurately predicted the HLA-A and HLA-B alleles for most subjects in the first cohort. A later genetic analysis reported fewer N-insertions in productive TCRs among donors in an Asian-associated ancestry cluster than the roughly 690-donor mean. Because counts were too low, about 18 rarely observed V segments, including chromosome 9 orphons, were excluded from the earlier analysis of several hundred of the donors. A later analysis found that TCR association rates varied across HLA loci, with DRB1 alleles showing the most associated TCRs and HLA-C alleles the fewest. Because some donors lacked HLA typing at each locus, the association tests relied only on the typed subset. In the study, some 180 TCR beta chains were listed as associated with cytomegalovirus. Linkage disequilibrium might explain the correlated functional status among segregating V segments, but an unknown experimental factor could not be ruled out. V-gene and J-gene trimming of TCR beta chains was associated with a missense DCLRE1C variant in a later genetic analysis, and the association was replicated in an independent cohort. A group of highly shared sequence variants was considered likely to be a technical artifact of the sequencing pipeline. According to a later analysis, most CMV-associated TCR beta chains appeared to be HLA-restricted, and the HLA associations seemed to be driven largely by CMV exposure. In vitro tests confirmed that a few of the cytomegalovirus-associated TCR beta chains recognize cytomegalovirus antigens. The only immune exposure information available for the cohort was CMV serostatus. Across donors, most TCR sequences were observed very rarely, whereas some public TCRs were present in many individuals. Specific HLA alleles were associated with roughly 16,000 TCR beta sequences at a false discovery rate of 0.05 in a later analysis. Several of the top co-occurrence clusters appeared to be linked to parvovirus B19, influenza, CMV and Epstein-Barr virus, according to a later analysis. The classifier was reported to diagnose cytomegalovirus status with high specificity and sensitivity in both the original cohort and the validation cohort. According to the authors, the approach could potentially be generalized to other disease states and immunological phenotypes. In an earlier analysis of more than 450 of the donors, most TCR beta V segments were observed in productive rearrangements about 87% or about 30% of the time, broadly matching IMGT annotations.

The CDR3, from cysteine to phenylalanine, totals 16 residues. The read is trimmed to its CDR3 DNA, 48 bases read in frame from base 1. Trimming removed 2 bases from V and 5 bases from J; the gene matches leave 4 bases unexplained. Via the germline V gene, CDR1 is MNHEY and CDR2 SVGAGI. The source of this sequence is a man younger than 35 in good health and CMV-seronegative. The V and J genes are TRBV6-5 and TRBJ2-4; TRBD1 matches 12 bases in the middle. Sequencing was done on a sample of PBMCs. The nucleotide sequence is TGTGCCAGCAGTTACCTTGGGACAGGGGGCGAAAACATTCAGTACTTC. Its protein product is CASSYLGTGGENIQYF.